The clone carrying this T cell receptor (beta chain) was counted a few times. The antigen is undetermined. Other nucleotide sequences from this sample produce the same CDR3. This sample is drawn from a study of CD8+ T cells in alopecia areata. Study in general: For the treated group, dosing was oral tofacitinib at 5 to 10 mg twice daily. The study's findings and limits: Compared with mice, patients displayed less clear TCR sharing, possibly for HLA-related reasons.

Following RNA extraction, reverse transcription yielded cDNA that acted as the sequencing template. TCRdb keeps only in-frame clones here, not all; method: immunoSEQ multiplex PCR. The sample includes roughly 200,000 clones, almost 65% of them seen just once. The receptor's source is a human donor with alopecia areata. Sequencing used CD4+ T cells sorted from blood, obtained at week 0.

CDR3 sequence reads: CSVVGTEAFF. The CDR3 region has the DNA TGCAGCGTTGTGGGGACTGAAGCTTTCTTT. This chain uses TRBV29-1 with TRBJ1-1; no firm D call. V was cut by 4 bases and J by 5 bases, with 5 bases left in between. Germline V lookup: CDR1 SQVTM, CDR2 ANQGSEA. The CDR3 consists of 10 residues.